What follows are 5 T cell receptor beta chains derived from one specimen sequenced in a study of breast tumors, draining lymph nodes, adjacent tissues. The lymph nodes were axillary draining lymph nodes from breast cancer patients. TCRdb independently ran MiXCR on the multiplex PCR reads; one entry per CDR3 protein. The table includes about 200,000 distinct CDR3 sequences, roughly 29% detected once. The sample consisted of axillary lymph node tissue. The receptors derive from a female donor with breast cancer. Some clones in this sample may be carry-over from other donors' samples.

Notes on this clonotype: This may be a read error, as it is one base from a much larger clone. CDR3 nucleotides: TGTGCCAGCAGACGTAGCGGCACCTACGAGCAGTACTTC. Protein: CASRRSGTYEQYF. The chain uses TRBV6-6 and TRBJ2-7, with D perhaps matching TRBD2 (6 bases). The germline gives CDR1 MNHNY, CDR2 SVGAGI (reference sequence). V was shortened by 6 bases and J by 2 bases, with 11 bases between the two germline ends. This CDR3 has 13 amino acids.

The gene calls are TRBV7-9 and TRBJ2-6, with D possibly called TRBD1 or TRBD2 (5 bases each). V lost 8 bases, J lost 0 bases, and 14 bases lay in between. The V gene's germline CDR1 is SEHNR and CDR2 FQNEAQ (reference sequence). The CDR3 is made up of 16 amino acids. The CDR3 DNA sequence: TGTGCCAGCCGGGACCTTAGCTGCTCTGGGGCCAACGTCCTGACTTTC. This codes for CASRDLSCSGANVLTF.

This clonotype was recorded many times. J is TRBJ1-5 and V is TRBV6-2 or TRBV6-3; D not certain. Trimming pared 2 bases from V and 1 base from J, leaving 9 bases between. Germline V gene sequence: CDR1 MNHEY, CDR2 SVGEGT. CDR3 length: 15 residues. The CDR3 loop reads CASSYKGLSNQPQHF. The CDR3 region has the DNA TGTGCCAGCAGTTACAAGGGCTTGAGCAATCAGCCCCAGCATTTT.

This clonotype came up many times. The J gene is TRBJ2-1, the V gene TRBV11-2, with D uncertain. CDR1 and CDR2 from the germline V gene are SGHAT and FQNNGV. The CDR3 sequence is 12 residues long. V was cut by 1 base and J by 7 bases, with 5 bases left in between. DNA for the CDR3: TGTGCCAGCAGCTTAGTGAGGAATGAGCAGTTCTTC. Translating it yields CASSLVRNEQFF.

The V call is TRBV15, the J call TRBJ1-1; the D gene is possibly TRBD1 (5 bases). Trimming shortened V by 8 bases and J by 2 bases, and 12 bases separated the two germline ends. The CDR3 consists of 13 residues. Germline V gene lookup returns CDR1 LNHNV and CDR2 YYDKDF (reference sequence). Here the CDR3 DNA reads TGTGCCACCCAGACGGGGCCTAACACTGAAGCTTTCTTT. It yields the protein CATQTGPNTEAFF.